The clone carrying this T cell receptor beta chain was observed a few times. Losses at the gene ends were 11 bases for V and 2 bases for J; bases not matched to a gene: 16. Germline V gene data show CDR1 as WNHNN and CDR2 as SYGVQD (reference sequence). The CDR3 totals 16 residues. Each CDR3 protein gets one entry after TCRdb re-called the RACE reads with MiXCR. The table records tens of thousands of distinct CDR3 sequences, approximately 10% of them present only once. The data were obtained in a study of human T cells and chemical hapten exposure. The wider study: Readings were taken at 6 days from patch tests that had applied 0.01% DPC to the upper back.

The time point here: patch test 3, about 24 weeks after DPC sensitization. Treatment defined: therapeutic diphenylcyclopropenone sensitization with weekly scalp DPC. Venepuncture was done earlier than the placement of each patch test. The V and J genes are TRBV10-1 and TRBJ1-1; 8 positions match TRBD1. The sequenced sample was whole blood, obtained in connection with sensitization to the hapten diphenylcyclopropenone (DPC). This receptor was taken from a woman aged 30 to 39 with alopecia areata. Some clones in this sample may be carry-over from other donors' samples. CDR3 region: CARQVGQARENTEAFF. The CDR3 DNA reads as TGCGCCCGTCAGGTGGGACAGGCGAGGGAAAACACTGAAGCTTTCTTT.